This record looks at one TCR beta chain sequence and its context. The sample originates from a study of cytomegalovirus exposure and HLA in healthy donors. PCR involved 60 Vbeta and 13 Jbeta primers. Assay used: immunoSEQ multiplex PCR; TCRdb lists only in-frame clones, some missing. The sample lists roughly 78,000 clones, approximately 57% occurring once. V dropped 6 bases and J dropped 7; count of bases not matched to a gene: 11. This CDR3 has 16 amino acids. CDR1 and CDR2 (germline): MDHEN, SYDVKM. The origin of this receptor is a man aged 30 to 39 in good health and CMV-seropositive. The J gene is TRBJ1-6, the V gene TRBV28, with 8 nucleotides matching TRBD1. The sample was PBMCs. CDR3 bases: TGTGCCAGCAGCCTTGCGACAGGGGTCGGCAATTCACCCCTCCACTTT. Translating gives CASSLATGVGNSPLHF.